The next 5 T cell receptor beta chains were all read from a single sample in a study of CD8+CD57+ T cells in acquired aplastic anemia. Using genomic DNA as the template, TCR beta VDJ and CDR3 profiling was carried out. MiXCR, run by TCRdb on the reads, gives a single entry per CDR3 protein. The sample carries 150,000 to 200,000 distinct CDR3 sequences, around 47% recorded once. Patients picked for sequencing had shown CD8+CD57+ cell expansion detected by flow cytometry. Sequenced sample: sorted CD4+, CD8+, or CD8+CD57+ T cells (not recorded which) from PBMCs. These receptors were collected from a human donor with aplastic anemia.

This clonotype is a singleton in its sample. This rearrangement joins TRBV15 to TRBJ2-1; the match to TRBD2 covers 9 bases. V shed 1 base and J 6 bases; nucleotides not matched to a gene: 7. The CDR3 is 16 amino acids. Per the germline V gene, CDR1 is LNHNV and CDR2 is YYDKDF (reference sequence). DNA for the CDR3: TGTGCCACCAGCAGAGGATCGGCTAGCGGGACCAATGAGCAGTTCTTC. Translating gives CATSRGSASGTNEQFF.

The rearrangement uses TRBV7-6 and TRBJ1-1; D is undetermined. The V gene's germline CDR1 is SGHVS and CDR2 FNYEAQ. CDR3 length equals 12 residues. V was pared by 5 bases and J by 7 bases, with 11 bases between. CDR3 coding DNA: TGTGCCAGCAGCCCGGGGAGCAATGAAGCTTTCTTT. Protein: CASSPGSNEAFF.

This clonotype was seen a handful of times. The chain carries TRBV11-2 and TRBJ2-7, with D possibly matching TRBD1 (7 bases). Germline V lookup: CDR1 SGHAT, CDR2 FQNNGV. The length of the CDR3 is 16 residues. V lost 0 bases and J lost 1, with 13 bases in between. The chain's CDR3 is CASSLDPAGGSYEQYF. The DNA of the CDR3 is TGTGCCAGCAGCTTAGATCCGGCAGGGGGGTCCTACGAGCAGTACTTC.

The table lists this clonotype with many counts. This chain uses TRBV5-1 with TRBJ2-1; 8 bases align to TRBD2. The CDR3 loop spans 15 amino acids. Germline V lookup: CDR1 SGHRS, CDR2 YFSETQ. The V and J ends lost 0 bases and 10 bases, in that order; junction bases with no gene match: 9. CDR3 sequence reads: CASSLAEGLGIEQFF. The CDR3 DNA is TGCGCCAGCAGCTTGGCCGAGGGACTAGGGATCGAGCAGTTCTTC.

This chain links TRBV10-3 with TRBJ2-2, with 11 positions matching TRBD2. Germline V gives CDR1 ENHRY, CDR2 SYGVKD. The ends lost 10 bases at V and 1 base at J; junction bases unmatched: 8. The CDR3 totals 16 residues. The CDR3 DNA reads as TGTGCCAGCACCCCCGGGACTAGCGGGAACACCGGGGAGCTGTTTTTT. Translating gives CASTPGTSGNTGELFF.